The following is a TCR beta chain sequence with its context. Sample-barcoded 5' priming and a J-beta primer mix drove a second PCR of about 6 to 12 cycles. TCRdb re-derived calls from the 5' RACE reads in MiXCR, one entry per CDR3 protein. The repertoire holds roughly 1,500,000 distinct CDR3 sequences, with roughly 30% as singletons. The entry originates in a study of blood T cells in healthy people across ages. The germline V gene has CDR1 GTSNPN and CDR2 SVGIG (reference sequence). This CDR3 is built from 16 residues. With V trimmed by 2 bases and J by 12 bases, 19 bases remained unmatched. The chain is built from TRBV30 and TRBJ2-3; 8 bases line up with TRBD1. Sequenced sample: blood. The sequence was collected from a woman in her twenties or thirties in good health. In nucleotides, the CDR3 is TGTGCCTGGAGTCGGGGGCTGACAGGGGCCCTCGGTACACAGTATTTT. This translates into CAWSRGLTGALGTQYF.